This TCR beta chain was sequenced during a study of T cells after yellow fever vaccination. Study-level background: When fractions had low cell numbers, they were prepared with SMART-Seq v4 Ultra Low Input. Study results and caveats: Of the clonotypes, a small share occurred in both CD4 and CD8 compartments.

TCRdb re-called the 5' RACE reads through MiXCR, storing one row per CDR3 protein. Of 250,000 to 350,000 distinct CDR3 sequences in the sample, 6.8% are singletons; the top ten hold about 18%. CDR3 length: 14 amino acids. Trimming shortened V by 5 bases and J by 8 bases, and 16 bases separated the two germline ends. Germline V CDR1 and CDR2: PRHDT, FYEKMQ (reference sequence). Turning to this clonotype: Its antigen is not known.

V usage is TRBV13 and J usage is TRBJ2-1, with D perhaps matching TRBD1 or TRBD2 (5 bases each). This material consisted of PBMCs, taken around 45 days after the first yellow fever vaccination. The TCR was taken from a young man who received the YFV17D yellow fever vaccine. CDR3: CASSRGRGNDEQFF. In DNA form, the CDR3 reads TGTGCCAGCAGCCGGGGCCGTGGAAACGATGAGCAGTTCTTC.